A single sample gave rise to the 9 T cell receptor beta chains below, sequenced in a study of blood T cell repertoires in COVID-19. Sequenced by immunoSEQ multiplex PCR; TCRdb stores in-frame clones only, minus some. The sample contains 200,000 or so clones, approximately 90% of which appear only once. Sequencing used peripheral blood. The receptors were gathered from a man in his 60s with COVID-19, enrolled during active disease.

The chain is built from TRBV3-1 (or the pseudogene TRBV3-2) and TRBJ2-4, with D maybe TRBD1 (6 bases). The CDR3 has 14 residues. CDR1 LGHDT and CDR2 YNNKEL come from the germline V gene (reference sequence). Trimming left V 4 bases short and J 6 bases short, with 13 bases between. This CDR3 reads CASSLTGLGNIQYF. In DNA form, the CDR3 reads TGTGCCAGCAGCCTAACAGGGTTGGGAAACATTCAGTACTTC.

The chain couples TRBV10-1 to TRBJ2-2; 7 bases fit TRBD1. The CDR3 has 16 residues. Germline CDR1 WNHNN, CDR2 SYGVQD (reference sequence). V gave up 3 bases and J gave up 4 bases; unmatched junction bases: 8. This chain's CDR3 is CASSETGVQVTGELFF. CDR3 in DNA: TGCGCCAGCAGTGAAACAGGGGTTCAGGTCACCGGGGAGCTGTTTTTT.

The chain is built from TRBV20-1 and TRBJ2-7; 7 nucleotides match TRBD1. With V trimmed by 3 bases and J by 3 bases, 8 bases remained unmatched. The germline V gene has CDR1 DFQATT and CDR2 SNEGSKA (reference sequence). The CDR3 sequence is 14 residues long. CDR3: CSASGTGAGYEQYF. The CDR3 region has the DNA TGCAGTGCTAGTGGAACAGGGGCTGGCTACGAGCAGTACTTC.

This clone was recorded a few times. The CDR3: CASGLRAGVGEQYF. The CDR3 DNA sequence: TGTGCCAGTGGATTAAGGGCGGGAGTCGGCGAGCAGTACTTC. This rearrangement joins TRBV19 to TRBJ2-7, with 7 bases lining up with TRBD2. The CDR3 covers 14 residues. CDR1 and CDR2 from the germline V gene are LNHDA and SQIVND (reference sequence). V was pared by 8 bases and J by 6 bases, with 13 bases of the junction left unmatched.

The rearrangement uses TRBV19 and TRBJ2-3; TRBD2 aligns across 10 bases. V trimming: 4 bases; J trimming: 0 bases; junction bases outside the gene matches: 13. Germline V gene data show CDR1 as LNHDA and CDR2 as SQIVND (reference sequence). CDR3 length: 19 amino acids. CDR3 in DNA: TGTGCCAGTAGTACAGACCGTCCGGGACTAGCGACTAGCACAGATACGCAGTATTTT. Its protein product is CASSTDRPGLATSTDTQYF.

This clone appeared once. This chain connects TRBV2 to TRBJ2-1, with TRBD1 matching over 9 bases. Germline lookup yields CDR1 SNHLY and CDR2 FYNNEI. The CDR3 runs 16 residues. After removal of 6 bases from V and 5 bases from J, the junction contained 11 bases not matched to a gene. Here the CDR3 reads CASSRTRDRVNNEQFF. CDR3 DNA: TGTGCCAGCAGCAGGACCCGGGACAGGGTTAACAATGAGCAGTTCTTC. The full variable domain, in which reference TRBV2 and TRBJ2-1 provide the parts outside the CDR3, is EPEVTQTPSHQVTQMGQEVILRCVPISNHLYFYWYRQILGQKVEFLVSFYNNEISEKSEIFDDQFSVERPDGSNFTLKIRSTKLEDSAMYFCASSRTRDRVNNEQFFGPGTRLTVL.

This sequence joins TRBV18 and TRBJ2-3; 9 nucleotides agree with TRBD2. The germline V gene encodes CDR1 KGHSH and CDR2 LQKENI. The length of the CDR3 is 16 residues. J gave up 2 bases and V 5 bases, and 8 bases lay outside the gene matches. The DNA of the CDR3 is TGTGCCAGCTCATCCGTCGGGACTAGCTACACAGATACGCAGTATTTT. Residues: CASSSVGTSYTDTQYF.

CDR3 in DNA: TGCGCCAGCAGCACCCGGGATACGAACACTGAAGCTTTCTTT. Its protein product is CASSTRDTNTEAFF. The chain recombines TRBV5-1 with TRBJ1-1; D unclear. V was trimmed by 4 bases and J by 1 base, leaving 11 bases between them. Germline V gives CDR1 SGHRS, CDR2 YFSETQ. CDR3 length: 14 amino acids.

J is TRBJ1-2 and V is TRBV9; D is perhaps TRBD1 (5 bases). The CDR3 runs 15 residues. V dropped 1 base and J dropped 0 bases, with 10 bases sitting between them. CDR1 is SGDLS, CDR2 YYNGEE, per germline. The DNA of the CDR3 is TGTGCCAGCAGCGTAAGTGACAGTACTAACTATGGCTACACCTTC. This gives the protein CASSVSDSTNYGYTF.